The TCR beta chain under discussion was sequenced for a study of blood T cells in healthy people across ages. Turning to this clonotype: Antigen specificity is unknown.

Alongside a J-beta primer mix, a sample-barcoded 5' primer served in a second PCR lasting about 7 to 11 cycles. Template switching added a 12-random-nucleotide identifier to every cDNA molecule. TCRdb reprocessed the 5' RACE reads via MiXCR and lists one record per CDR3 protein. The repertoire holds 550,000 to 600,000 distinct CDR3 sequences, with 27% as singletons. V lost 0 bases, J lost 3 bases, and 1 base stayed unmatched. CDR1 and CDR2 (germline): LGHNA, YNFKEQ. This CDR3 spans 14 amino acids. Findings of the study overall: The lack of PBMC sorting stopped any conclusive naive versus antigen-experienced comparison. Estimated diversity that came from one million T cells was considered an underestimate.

The source material was blood. This clonotype originated in a woman between 65 and 79 years old in good health. The chain joins TRBV4-2 to TRBJ2-7; 8 nucleotides match TRBD2. The CDR3 protein is CASSQDGTSYEQYF. The DNA of the CDR3 is TGTGCCAGCAGCCAAGATGGGACTAGCTACGAGCAGTACTTC.